This T cell receptor beta chain came from a study of T cell responses to AZD1222 COVID-19 vaccine. Study conclusions and caveats: Of spike-specific TCRs, nearly half reportedly target regions left unmutated in variants. Most donors were white British, females outnumbered males, and clonal diversity was possibly underestimated.

Using immunoSEQ multiplex PCR, the repertoire was profiled, and TCRdb retains in-frame clones only, with some absent. The sample carries 110,000 to 150,000 clones, around 94% recorded once. CDR1 and CDR2 from the germline V gene are MNHEY and SMNVEV (reference sequence). V gave up 7 bases and J gave up 3 bases, with 13 bases separating them. The CDR3 contains 14 residues. About this clone: Its antigen is undetermined.

The source of this sequence is an adult who had recovered from COVID-19. The chain uses TRBV27 and TRBJ2-1; D is perhaps TRBD1 (6 bases). The sequenced sample was peripheral blood, obtained after recovery from COVID-19. CDR3 sequence (DNA): TGTGCCAGCAAGGAAACAGGGAACTACAATGAGCAGTTCTTC. Protein: CASKETGNYNEQFF.